In this sample, the clone carrying this T cell receptor (beta chain) turned up a few times. The antigen is unknown. Trimming left V 8 bases short and J 10 bases short, with 22 bases between. CDR3 size: 14 residues. Germline V gene lookup returns CDR1 LNHDA and CDR2 SQIVND (reference sequence). The data were obtained in a study of OX40 agonist ivuxolimab in advanced cancers. Overall study context: Patients achieving partial responses numbered three: one hepatocellular carcinoma case and two cutaneous melanoma cases. Study results and limitations: Doses of 0.1 to 3.0 mg/kg were accompanied by clonal expansion of CD4+ and CD8+ blood T cells by week 6.

Assay used: immunoSEQ multiplex PCR; TCRdb lists only in-frame clones, some missing. The table records some 44,000 clones, more than 70% of them present only once. The specimen comprised CD4+ or CD8+ T cells sorted from blood, sampled in a trial of the OX40 agonist ivuxolimab. The TCR originated in an adult with an advanced solid tumor such as melanoma, head and neck, liver or kidney cancer. The chain is built from TRBV19 and TRBJ2-3, with a possible D match to TRBD2 (7 bases). The CDR3 here is CASSGRGAQRAQYF. The CDR3, as DNA: TGTGCCAGTTCGGGGAGGGGGGCACAGAGGGCGCAGTATTTT.